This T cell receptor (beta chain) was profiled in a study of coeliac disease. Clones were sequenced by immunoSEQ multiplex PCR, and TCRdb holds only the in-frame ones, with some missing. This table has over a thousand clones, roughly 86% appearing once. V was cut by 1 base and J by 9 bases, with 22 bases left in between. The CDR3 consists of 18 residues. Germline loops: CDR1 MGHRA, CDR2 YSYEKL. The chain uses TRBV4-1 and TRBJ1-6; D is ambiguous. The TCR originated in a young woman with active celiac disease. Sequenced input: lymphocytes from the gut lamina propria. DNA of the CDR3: TGCGCCAGCAGCCAAGTAGCCCGACTCCGACGGGGTTTTTCACCCCTCCACTTT. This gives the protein CASSQVARLRRGFSPLHF.